These 25 T cell receptor beta chains share one sample of origin, sequenced in a study of OX40 agonist ivuxolimab in advanced cancers. Using immunoSEQ multiplex PCR, the repertoire was profiled, and TCRdb retains in-frame clones only, with some absent. This table holds 20,000 to 25,000 clones, approximately 87% found once. The sequenced sample was CD4+ or CD8+ T cells sorted from blood, obtained in a trial of the OX40 agonist ivuxolimab. The receptors come from an adult with an advanced solid tumor such as melanoma, head and neck, liver or kidney cancer.

This chain joins TRBV29-1 and TRBJ2-7, with TRBD2 identical over 14 bases. The germline V gene has CDR1 SQVTM and CDR2 ANQGSEA. With V trimmed by 7 bases and J by 2 bases, 7 bases remained unmatched. This CDR3 has 15 amino acids. The CDR3 DNA reads TGCAGCGGGGCGGGACTAGCGGGGGATCCCTACGAGCAGTACTTC. Translated, it gives CSGAGLAGDPYEQYF.

The genes are TRBV2 and TRBJ1-6; a weak D match, TRBD1 (6 bases). Deletions cut 3 bases from V and 9 bases from J, with 15 bases between. CDR3 length: 15 amino acids. The germline gives CDR1 SNHLY, CDR2 FYNNEI. The CDR3 sequence is CASSDSRGWSSPLHF. The CDR3 bases are TGTGCCAGCAGTGATTCCAGGGGATGGAGTTCACCCCTCCACTTT.

The CDR3 spells CASNEIAGVPYNEQFF. CDR3 bases: TGTGCCAGCAACGAGATAGCGGGAGTGCCCTACAATGAGCAGTTCTTC. The V and J genes are TRBV14 and TRBJ2-1, with 9 bases that match TRBD2. CDR3 length: 16 amino acids. Germline V CDR1 and CDR2: SGHDN, FVKESK. Trimming took 7 bases from V and 2 from J; bases not matched to a gene: 9.

A single count supports this clone. The chain recombines TRBV23-1 with TRBJ1-3, with 10 bases matching TRBD1. TRBV23-1 is labeled an ORF, and its function is uncertain. V was clipped by 1 base and J by 4 bases; unmatched bases: 4. This CDR3 is built from 16 residues. CDR3 loop: CASSQFGGQGGNTIYF. CDR3 nucleotides: TGCGCCAGCAGTCAATTTGGGGGACAGGGGGGAAACACCATATATTTT.

The genes are TRBV5-4 and TRBJ2-5; no definite D call. The CDR3 loop spans 13 amino acids. The germline V gene encodes CDR1 SGHNT and CDR2 YYREEE (reference sequence). V lost 0 bases and J 5 bases, leaving 8 bases between the germline ends. The CDR3 DNA reads TGTGCCAGCAGCTTGGACCCTACCGAGACCCAGTACTTC. It specifies CASSLDPTETQYF.

The chain combines TRBV28 with TRBJ1-2; D is possibly TRBD1 (5 bases). This CDR3 contains 13 residues. Germline-derived CDR1 and CDR2 are MDHEN and SYDVKM. Trimming cost V 6 bases and J 5 bases, with 13 bases left between them. The CDR3 DNA follows: TGTGCCAGCAGCCCGACAGACTGGTATGGCTACACCTTC. This codes for CASSPTDWYGYTF.

This clone was seen a few times. The chain uses TRBV7-9 and TRBJ2-3; possibly TRBD2 for D (5 bases). V lost 0 bases, J lost 11 bases, and 12 bases lay in between. The CDR3 length is 13 residues. Germline CDR1 SEHNR, CDR2 FQNEAQ (reference sequence). DNA of the CDR3: TGTGCCAGCAGCTTAGCATGGGGAGATGGGCAGTATTTT. Encoded protein: CASSLAWGDGQYF.

The CDR3 protein is CASSPENTNTEAFF. CDR3 bases: TGTGCCAGCAGCCCTGAAAACACGAACACTGAAGCTTTCTTT. The chain uses TRBV7-9 and TRBJ1-1; D is unresolved. This CDR3 has 14 residues. The germline V and J ends were trimmed by 5 bases and 1 base, with 11 bases remaining between them. Germline CDR1 SEHNR, CDR2 FQNEAQ (reference sequence).

This chain connects TRBV15 to TRBJ2-3, with 14 bases identical to TRBD2. Germline assignment: CDR1 LNHNV and CDR2 YYDKDF (reference sequence). The CDR3 totals 18 residues. V lost 0 bases, J lost 8 bases, and 10 bases stayed unmatched. CDR3: CATSRDPRLAGGPFTQYF. The CDR3 DNA is TGTGCCACCAGCAGAGATCCTCGACTAGCGGGGGGGCCTTTTACGCAGTATTTT. Complete variable domain (other parts from reference TRBV15 and TRBJ2-3): DAMVIQNPRYQVTQFGKPVTLSCSQTLNHNVMYWYQQKSSQAPKLLFHYYDKDFNNEADTPDNFQSRRPNTSFCFLDIRSPGLGDTAMYLCATSRDPRLAGGPFTQYFGPGTRLTVL.

This chain uses TRBV6-5 with TRBJ2-1; no reliable D call. The germline V gene encodes CDR1 MNHEY and CDR2 SVGAGI. Trimming took 6 bases from V and 0 from J, leaving 6 bases between them. The CDR3 sequence is 13 residues long. The chain's CDR3 is CASSSSSYNEQFF. In nucleotides, the CDR3 is TGTGCCAGCAGCTCGAGCTCCTACAATGAGCAGTTCTTC.

J is TRBJ1-1 and V is TRBV5-6; D is unclear. The V gene lost 0 bases and the J gene lost 3 bases, with 6 bases spanning the gap. The CDR3 runs to 13 residues. CDR1 and CDR2 (germline): SGHDT, YYEEEE. CDR3 loop: CASSLGEDTEAFF. The CDR3 coding sequence is TGTGCCAGCAGCTTGGGGGAGGACACTGAAGCTTTCTTT.

A few counts support this clone. The rearrangement links TRBV27 to TRBJ2-1; D may be TRBD1 (6 bases). The V and J ends lost 2 bases and 8 bases respectively, with 19 bases between them. Germline V lookup: CDR1 MNHEY, CDR2 SMNVEV (reference sequence). The CDR3 is 16 amino acids. The CDR3 nucleotides read TGTGCCAGCAGTTTAACCGGGACACTTACTACGGATGAGCAGTTCTTC. This translates into CASSLTGTLTTDEQFF.

The chain uses TRBV2 and TRBJ2-7; tentative D call: TRBD2 (5 bases). Trimming removed 7 bases from V and 2 bases from J, with 12 bases in between. Looked up from germline, CDR1 is SNHLY and CDR2 is FYNNEI. The length of the CDR3 is 13 residues. This chain's CDR3 is CASMETTAYEQYF. The CDR3 nucleotides are TGTGCCAGCATGGAGACTACTGCCTACGAGCAGTACTTC.

The CDR3 spells CASSLTLQGRDGYTF. CDR3 DNA: TGTGCCAGCAGTTTAACACTACAGGGGAGAGATGGCTACACCTTC. This sequence joins TRBV28 and TRBJ1-2; 7 positions match TRBD1. The V and J ends lost 2 bases and 6 bases, in that order; junction bases with no gene match: 9. The germline V gene encodes CDR1 MDHEN and CDR2 SYDVKM. The CDR3 has 15 amino acids.

CDR3 sequence (DNA): TGTGCCAGCAGTTGGCTGAGGAGCCCACTTTACAATGAGCAGTTCTTC. It is translated as CASSWLRSPLYNEQFF. V and J are TRBV6-5 and TRBJ2-1, with D unresolved. The V end lost 4 bases, the J end lost 4 bases, and 17 bases lay between the germline ends. CDR3 length equals 16 residues. CDR1 and CDR2 from the germline V gene are MNHEY and SVGAGI.

CDR3 sequence (DNA): TGTGCCAGCAGCTTGGGAAATAATCAGCCCCAGCATTTT. It encodes CASSLGNNQPQHF. V usage is TRBV5-6 and J usage is TRBJ1-5; D gene uncertain. V was cut by 0 bases and J by 4 bases, with 5 bases left in between. The CDR3 loop spans 13 amino acids. From germline, CDR1 is SGHDT and CDR2 YYEEEE.

This clone was counted between two and nine times. This chain uses TRBV5-6 with TRBJ2-1; possibly TRBD1 or TRBD2 for D (7 bases each). The length of the CDR3 is 14 residues. The ends were cut back, 9 bases at V and 5 bases at J, with 18 bases in the middle. CDR1 and CDR2 from the germline V gene are SGHDT and YYEEEE. Here the CDR3 DNA reads TGTGCCACCTATCAGGGGGGGCAGGACAATGAGCAGTTCTTC. It specifies CATYQGGQDNEQFF.

The chain recombines TRBV27 with TRBJ2-5, with D possibly TRBD2 on 6 matching bases. The CDR3 covers 16 residues. Germline V gives CDR1 MNHEY, CDR2 SMNVEV (reference sequence). V gave up 5 bases and J gave up 4 bases, with 20 bases separating them. CDR3 DNA: TGTGCCAGCAGTCCCGACCGGGACTCCCACCCAGAGACCCAGTACTTC. It codes for CASSPDRDSHPETQYF.

The J gene is TRBJ2-1, the V gene TRBV5-1; D might be TRBD2 (5 bases). Trimming removed 4 bases at V and 3 bases at J, with 17 bases between. Germline V gives CDR1 SGHRS, CDR2 YFSETQ. The CDR3 has 16 residues. The CDR3 is CASSPGTRGIYNEQFF. Here the CDR3 DNA reads TGCGCCAGCAGCCCGGGAACTCGGGGTATCTACAATGAGCAGTTCTTC.

The V and J genes are TRBV13 and TRBJ2-1; 7 bases line up with TRBD2. The ends lost 1 base at V and 2 bases at J; junction bases unmatched: 2. Germline V gene lookup returns CDR1 PRHDT and CDR2 FYEKMQ (reference sequence). The CDR3 is 15 amino acids. The CDR3 DNA sequence: TGTGCCAGCAGCTTAGCGGGAGGCGCCTACAATGAGCAGTTCTTC. It specifies CASSLAGGAYNEQFF.

This clone was found a few times. V is TRBV15 and J is TRBJ2-1; 7 nucleotides line up with TRBD1. Per germline, CDR1 LNHNV and CDR2 YYDKDF (reference sequence). The CDR3 has 19 amino acids. V shed 6 bases, J shed 0 bases, and the junction held 17 bases outside the gene matches. CDR3 nucleotides: TGTGCCACCAGTACGAGACCCCCAGGGACAGCGATCTCCTACAATGAGCAGTTCTTC. Its translation is CATSTRPPGTAISYNEQFF.

The V call is TRBV27, the J call TRBJ1-2, with D maybe TRBD1 (5 bases). Germline V lookup: CDR1 MNHEY, CDR2 SMNVEV (reference sequence). The germline V and J ends were trimmed by 4 bases and 0 bases, with 9 bases remaining between them. The CDR3 extends over 14 amino acids. The DNA for the CDR3 is TGTGCCAGCAGTTGGGGCAACACTAACTATGGCTACACCTTC. Amino acids: CASSWGNTNYGYTF.

CDR3 region: CASSLVSSGLTYEQYF. In DNA, the CDR3 is TGTGCCAGCAGCTTAGTTTCTAGCGGGCTTACCTACGAGCAGTACTTC. The chain has TRBV7-8 and TRBJ2-7, with 8 bases identical to TRBD2. J gave up 2 bases and V 1 base, and 7 bases lay outside the gene matches. Looked up from germline, CDR1 is SGHVS and CDR2 is FQNEAQ. The CDR3 extends over 16 amino acids.

The sample holds a few counts of this clone. The chain combines TRBV5-6 with TRBJ2-2; D is undetermined. The V gene lost 2 bases and the J gene lost 4 bases, with 6 bases spanning the gap. The CDR3 runs 13 residues. Germline loops: CDR1 SGHDT, CDR2 YYEEEE. CDR3 nucleotide sequence: TGTGCCAGCAGCTTACGTCTCACCGGGGAGCTGTTTTTT. This gives the protein CASSLRLTGELFF.

The V gene is TRBV27, the J gene TRBJ1-5; perhaps TRBD1 as D (6 bases). From germline, CDR1 is MNHEY and CDR2 SMNVEV (reference sequence). This CDR3 has 15 amino acids. With 8 bases removed from V and 2 bases from J, the gap between germline ends came to 16 bases. This CDR3 is CASSFAPGGNQPQHF. The CDR3 DNA reads TGTGCCAGCTCCTTTGCCCCAGGGGGCAATCAGCCCCAGCATTTT.